This entry is about one T cell receptor (beta chain). Its target is not known. The data are from a study of shared clonotypes between healthy human individuals. General study points: The study generally estimated greater richness for naive than memory subsets. Sorted-subset sequencing, rarefaction showed, was incomplete despite large depth. A reduction in generation probabilities was seen for non-shared clonotypes relative to those shared by all four donors.

CD45RO-negative, CCR7-positively selected cells formed the naive CD8 fraction, excluding terminally differentiated effector memory CD45RA+ cells. Donors, without exception, were Caucasian adults residing in Nashville, Tennessee. Profiling relied on immunoSEQ multiplex PCR, and the TCRdb table lists in-frame clones only, not all of them. The sample holds hundreds of thousands of clones, roughly 95% seen once. This CDR3 has 14 residues. Looked up from germline, CDR1 is MNHEY and CDR2 is SMNVEV (reference sequence). The chain couples TRBV27 to TRBJ2-5, with D perhaps TRBD2 (6 bases). The closer fit of TRBJ2-7 to the DNA end suggests the J call may be wrong. Sequenced input: naive CD8+ T cells sorted from blood. The receptor was isolated from a young woman in good health. The CDR3 here is CASSAGQGTYEQYF. The CDR3 DNA follows: TGTGCCAGCAGTGCGGGGCAGGGCACCTACGAGCAGTACTTC.